The clone carrying this T cell receptor (beta chain) showed up many times. Germline CDR1 MNHNS, CDR2 SASEGT. This CDR3 has 15 amino acids. Trimming cost V 7 bases and J 7 bases; bases outside gene matches: 15. The data derive from a study of regulatory T cells in long-lasting Graves disease. Indicated time point: newly diagnosed GD, antithyroid drugs for less than 3 months. RNA from PBMCs was the source of the TCR library. Libraries of TCR beta came from iRepertoire HTBI primers plus Arm-PCR of CDR3 regions. TCRdb independently ran MiXCR on the multiplex PCR reads; one entry per CDR3 protein. The sample carries roughly 500,000 distinct CDR3 sequences, around an eighth recorded once. The same data also went into a second study, on T cells in Graves' hyperthyroidism and ophthalmopathy. From that study: The HTBI primer set served for first-round RT-PCR of the TCR CDR3. The model made its ophthalmopathy prediction, and onset followed a median approximately 6.5 months later.

The TCR sequence derives from a man aged 25 to 40 with Graves disease. This sequence joins TRBV6-1 and TRBJ1-1, with 7 positions matching TRBD1. The sequencing used peripheral blood mononuclear cells (PBMCs), collected at new diagnosis, from a patient treated with antithyroid drugs. The CDR3 here is CASIKPIIGQDEAFF. The CDR3 region has the DNA TGTGCCAGCATTAAACCCATTATCGGACAGGATGAAGCTTTCTTT.